This is a list of T cell receptor beta chains from one sample in a study of vaccination and CD4 T cells after COVID-19. The antigens for these receptors are not known. A single record per CDR3 protein comes from TCRdb applying MiXCR to the PCR reads. The sample has some 7,000 distinct CDR3 sequences, under 30% seen once. Input material: CD4+ T cells from blood, cultured in vitro. These receptors came from a human donor in good health. The CDR3 runs from the conserved cysteine through the conserved F or W. A D gene is named only where the DNA matches it firmly. Size tells how often a clone was seen (once, few, many) or the class of an expanded clone, and some rows leave it out.

D	J	size	V	length	CDR3	DNA
.	TRBJ1-2	.	TRBV5-6	13	CASSLSGAYGYTF	TGTGCCAGCAGCTTGTCAGGGGCCTATGGCTACACCTTC
.	TRBJ1-1	few	TRBV20-1	15	CSARPPGRGDAEAFF	TGCAGTGCTAGGCCGCCGGGGCGGGGGGACGCTGAAGCTTTCTTT
.	TRBJ1-2	medium-sized	TRBV6-5	15	CASSSPGAGNYGYTF	TGTGCCAGCAGTTCCCCAGGGGCCGGCAACTATGGCTACACCTTC
.	TRBJ2-3	.	TRBV19	14	CASTPHTSTDTQYF	TGTGCCAGTACCCCTCACACCAGCACAGATACGCAGTATTTT
TRBD1	TRBJ1-4	.	TRBV7-9	13	CASSRTGAEKLFF	TGTGCCAGCAGCCGGACAGGGGCTGAAAAACTGTTTTTT
.	TRBJ1-5	.	TRBV19	16	CASSINLWGAGQSQHF	TGTGCCAGTAGTATCAATTTGTGGGGGGCAGGGCAGTCCCAGCATTTT
.	TRBJ1-1	few	TRBV27	12	CASASMNTEAFF	TGTGCCAGCGCTTCCATGAACACTGAAGCTTTCTTT
.	TRBJ1-1	.	TRBV21-1	15	CASSKVEDMNTEAFF	TGTGCCAGCAGCAAAGTAGAGGACATGAACACTGAAGCTTTCTTT
.	TRBJ1-5	.	TRBV10-3	14	CAISEQISNQPQHF	TGTGCCATCAGTGAACAAATTAGCAATCAGCCCCAGCATTTT
.	TRBJ1-6	.	TRBV7-9	16	CASSLAGGSYSSPLHF	TGTGCCAGCAGCTTAGCGGGGGGGTCCTATAGTTCACCCCTCCACTTT
.	TRBJ2-7	.	TRBV9	13	CASSSDPSYEQYF	TGTGCCAGCAGCTCGGATCCTTCCTACGAGCAGTACTTC
.	TRBJ2-2	.	TRBV24-1	13	CATSDTLTGELFF	TGTGCCACCAGTGACACACTCACCGGGGAGCTGTTTTTT
TRBD1	TRBJ2-3	few	TRBV6-5	15	CASSYFQGAADTQYF	TGTGCCAGCAGTTACTTTCAGGGGGCCGCGGATACGCAGTATTTT
.	TRBJ2-5	.	TRBV19	16	CASSMRADGGGETQYF	TGTGCCAGTAGTATGAGGGCTGACGGGGGAGGAGAGACCCAGTACTTC
.	TRBJ2-7	once	TRBV5-6	15	CASSLAGASSYEQYF	TGTGCCAGCAGCTTGGCCGGGGCTAGCAGCTACGAGCAGTACTTC
.	TRBJ1-1	.	TRBV29-1	12	CSVWYGGTEAFF	TGCAGCGTTTGGTACGGGGGAACTGAAGCTTTCTTT
.	TRBJ1-5	few	TRBV5-1	13	CASSFGPNQPQHF	TGCGCCAGCAGCTTTGGGCCCAATCAGCCCCAGCATTTT
.	TRBJ2-7	once	TRBV29-1	13	CSVRDGGFYEQYF	TGCAGCGTCCGGGACGGAGGTTTCTACGAGCAGTACTTC
.	TRBJ2-2	.	TRBV6-1	16	CASSPRAGANTGELFF	TGTGCCAGCAGTCCTCGGGCAGGGGCCAACACCGGGGAGCTGTTTTTT
TRBD1	TRBJ2-5	once	TRBV4-2	13	CASSQDRGQTQYF	TGTGCCAGCAGCCAAGACAGGGGGCAGACCCAGTACTTC
TRBD1	TRBJ1-2	medium-sized	TRBV6-1	14	CASSLETGMDGYTF	TGTGCCAGCAGTCTGGAGACAGGGATGGATGGCTACACCTTC
TRBD2	TRBJ2-4	few	TRBV20-1	14	CSAMTSGDKNIQYF	TGCAGTGCTATGACTAGCGGGGACAAAAACATTCAGTACTTC
.	TRBJ2-7	few	TRBV29-1	12	CSVEEGSYEQYF	TGCAGCGTTGAAGAGGGCTCCTACGAGCAGTACTTC
TRBD1	TRBJ2-2	.	TRBV7-6	13	CASRLTGSGELFF	TGTGCCAGCAGATTGACAGGGTCCGGGGAGCTGTTTTTT
.	TRBJ1-5	.	TRBV30	11	CAWKGGGPQHF	TGTGCCTGGAAAGGTGGGGGACCCCAGCATTTT
.	TRBJ1-2	few	TRBV7-6	13	CASSLGANYGYTF	TGTGCCAGCAGCTTAGGAGCTAACTATGGCTACACCTTC
.	TRBJ2-2	.	TRBV7-2	14	CASSFLVWTGELFF	TGTGCCAGCAGCTTTCTCGTCTGGACCGGGGAGCTGTTTTTT
TRBD2	TRBJ2-3	.	TRBV9	17	CASSVGGLAGLTDTQYF	TGTGCCAGCAGCGTAGGGGGACTAGCGGGGCTCACAGATACGCAGTATTTT
TRBD2	TRBJ2-1	.	TRBV6-1	14	CASARGGINNEQFF	TGTGCCAGCGCGCGGGGGGGCATAAACAATGAGCAGTTCTTC
.	TRBJ1-6	.	TRBV12-3/TRBV12-4	14	CASSLARDNSPLHF	TGTGCCAGCAGTTTAGCGCGGGATAATTCACCCCTCCACTTT
.	TRBJ1-6	.	TRBV6-1	15	CASSEVSSYNSPLHF	TGTGCCAGCAGTGAAGTTAGCTCCTATAATTCACCCCTCCACTTT
TRBD1	TRBJ2-5	few	TRBV12-3/TRBV12-4	14	CASGDSLTVETQYF	TGTGCCAGCGGGGACAGCCTTACTGTGGAGACCCAGTACTTC
TRBD1	TRBJ2-1	few	TRBV6-1	15	CASSNRDRGNNEQFF	TGTGCCAGCAGTAACAGGGACAGGGGAAACAATGAGCAGTTCTTC
.	TRBJ1-1	.	TRBV6-5	15	CASSYSGTPGVGAFF	TGTGCCAGCAGTTACTCCGGGACACCGGGGGTTGGGGCTTTCTTT
.	TRBJ2-2	.	TRBV19	13	CASSIPGPGELFF	TGTGCCAGTAGTATTCCGGGACCAGGGGAGCTGTTTTTT
TRBD2	TRBJ2-3	few	TRBV6-4	13	CASSGGATDTQYF	TGTGCCAGCAGCGGGGGGGCCACAGATACGCAGTATTTT
.	TRBJ1-6	.	TRBV27	15	CASRRDSSYNSPLHF	TGTGCCAGCAGGAGGGATAGCTCCTATAATTCACCCCTCCACTTT
TRBD2	TRBJ2-7	few	TRBV30	16	CAWSPGLAGGLDEQYF	TGTGCCTGGAGTCCCGGACTAGCGGGGGGGCTGGACGAGCAGTACTTC